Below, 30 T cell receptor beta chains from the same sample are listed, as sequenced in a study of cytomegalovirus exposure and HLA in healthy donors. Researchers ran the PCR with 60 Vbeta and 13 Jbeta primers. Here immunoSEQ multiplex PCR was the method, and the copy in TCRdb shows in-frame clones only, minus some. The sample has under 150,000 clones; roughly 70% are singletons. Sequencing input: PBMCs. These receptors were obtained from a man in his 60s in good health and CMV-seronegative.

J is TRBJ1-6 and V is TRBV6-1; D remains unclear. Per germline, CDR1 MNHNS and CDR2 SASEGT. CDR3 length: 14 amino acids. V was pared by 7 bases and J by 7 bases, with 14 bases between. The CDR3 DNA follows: TGTGCCAGCAACTTGGAGAGCCAAAATTCACCCCTCCACTTT. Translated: CASNLESQNSPLHF.

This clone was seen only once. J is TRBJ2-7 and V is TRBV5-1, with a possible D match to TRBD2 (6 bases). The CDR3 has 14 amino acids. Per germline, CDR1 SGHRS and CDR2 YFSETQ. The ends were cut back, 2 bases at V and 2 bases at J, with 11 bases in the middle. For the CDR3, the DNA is TGCGCCAGCAGCTTTAGCGGTAGTACCTACGAGCAGTACTTC. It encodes CASSFSGSTYEQYF.

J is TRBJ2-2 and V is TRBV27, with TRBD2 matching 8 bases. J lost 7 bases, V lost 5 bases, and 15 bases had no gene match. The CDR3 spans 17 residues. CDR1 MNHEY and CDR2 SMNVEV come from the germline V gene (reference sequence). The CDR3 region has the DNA TGTGCCAGCAGTCGTATAGGGACTAGGCTTTTCAGCGGGGAGCTGTTTTTT. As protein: CASSRIGTRLFSGELFF.

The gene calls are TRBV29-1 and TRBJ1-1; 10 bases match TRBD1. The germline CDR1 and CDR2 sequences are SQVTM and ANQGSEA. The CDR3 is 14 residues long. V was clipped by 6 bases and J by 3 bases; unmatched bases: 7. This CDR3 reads CSVVDRGQYTEAFF. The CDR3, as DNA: TGCAGCGTCGTCGACAGGGGGCAATACACTGAAGCTTTCTTT.

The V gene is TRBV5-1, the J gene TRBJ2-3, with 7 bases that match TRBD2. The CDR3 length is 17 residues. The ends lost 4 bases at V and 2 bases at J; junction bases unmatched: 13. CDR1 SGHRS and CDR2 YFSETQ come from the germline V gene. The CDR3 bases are TGCGCCAGCAGCGACTCCCCCGGGACTACCGACACAGATACGCAGTATTTT. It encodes CASSDSPGTTDTDTQYF.

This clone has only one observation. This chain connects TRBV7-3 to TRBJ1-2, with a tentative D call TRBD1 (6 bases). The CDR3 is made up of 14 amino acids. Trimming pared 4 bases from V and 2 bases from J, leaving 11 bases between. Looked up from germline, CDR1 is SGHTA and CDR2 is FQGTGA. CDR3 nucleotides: TGTGCCAGCAGCTCCGGGGGGGCAAACTATGGCTACACCTTC. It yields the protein CASSSGGANYGYTF. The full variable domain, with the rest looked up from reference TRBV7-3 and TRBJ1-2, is GAGVSQTPSNKVTEKGKYVELRCDPISGHTALYWYRQSLGQGPEFLIYFQGTGAADDSGLPNDRFFAVRPEGSVSTLKIQRTERGDSAVYLCASSSGGANYGYTFGSGTRLTVV.

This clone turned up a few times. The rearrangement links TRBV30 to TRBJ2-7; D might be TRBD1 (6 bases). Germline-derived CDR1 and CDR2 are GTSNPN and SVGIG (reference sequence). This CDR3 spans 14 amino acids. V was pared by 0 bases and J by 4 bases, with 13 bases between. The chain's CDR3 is CAWSVLGAGYEQYF. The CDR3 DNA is TGTGCCTGGAGTGTACTGGGGGCTGGATACGAGCAGTACTTC.

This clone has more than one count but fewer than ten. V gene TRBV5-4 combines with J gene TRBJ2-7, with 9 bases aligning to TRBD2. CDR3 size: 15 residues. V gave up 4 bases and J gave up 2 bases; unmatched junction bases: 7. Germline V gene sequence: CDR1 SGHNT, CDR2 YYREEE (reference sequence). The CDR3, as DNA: TGTGCCAGCAGCCCTACTAGCGGGTCTACCTACGAGCAGTACTTC. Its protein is CASSPTSGSTYEQYF.

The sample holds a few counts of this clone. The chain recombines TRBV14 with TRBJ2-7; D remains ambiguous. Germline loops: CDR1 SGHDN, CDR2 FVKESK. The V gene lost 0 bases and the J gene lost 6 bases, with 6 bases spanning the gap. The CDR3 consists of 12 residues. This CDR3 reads CASSQDRVEQYF. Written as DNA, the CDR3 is TGTGCCAGCAGCCAAGACCGTGTCGAGCAGTACTTC.

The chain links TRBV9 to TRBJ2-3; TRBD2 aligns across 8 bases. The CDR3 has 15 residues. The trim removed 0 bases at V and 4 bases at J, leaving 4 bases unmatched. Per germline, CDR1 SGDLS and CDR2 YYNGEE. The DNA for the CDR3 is TGTGCCAGCAGCGTAGCGGGAGGGCCCCCAGATACGCAGTATTTT. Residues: CASSVAGGPPDTQYF.

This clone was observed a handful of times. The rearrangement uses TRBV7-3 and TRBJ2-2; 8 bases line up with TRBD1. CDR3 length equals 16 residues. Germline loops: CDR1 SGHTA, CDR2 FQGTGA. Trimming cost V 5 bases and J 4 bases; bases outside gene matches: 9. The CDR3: CASSPQGAGGTGELFF. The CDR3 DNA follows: TGTGCCAGCAGCCCTCAGGGGGCAGGGGGCACCGGGGAGCTGTTTTTT.

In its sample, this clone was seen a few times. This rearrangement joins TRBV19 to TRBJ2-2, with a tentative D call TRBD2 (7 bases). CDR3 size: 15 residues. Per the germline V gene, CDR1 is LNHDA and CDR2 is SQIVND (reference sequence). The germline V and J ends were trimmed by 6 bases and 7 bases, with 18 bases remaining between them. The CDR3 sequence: CASSRGRERGGELFF. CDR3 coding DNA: TGTGCCAGTAGCAGGGGCCGCGAGCGGGGCGGGGAGCTGTTTTTT.

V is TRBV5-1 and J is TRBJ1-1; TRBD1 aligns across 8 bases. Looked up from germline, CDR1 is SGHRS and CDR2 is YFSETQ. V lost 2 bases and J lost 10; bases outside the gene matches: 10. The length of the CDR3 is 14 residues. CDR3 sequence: CASSLQGDEGIAFF. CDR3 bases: TGCGCCAGCAGCTTACAGGGGGATGAGGGGATAGCTTTCTTT.

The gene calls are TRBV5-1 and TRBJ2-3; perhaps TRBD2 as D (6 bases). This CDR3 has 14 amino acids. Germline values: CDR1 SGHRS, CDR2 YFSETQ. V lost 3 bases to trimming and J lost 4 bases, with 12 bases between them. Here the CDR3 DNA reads TGCGCCAGCAGCTCAGGAGGAGGGCCAGATACGCAGTATTTT. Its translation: CASSSGGGPDTQYF.

This CDR3 reads CASSLKSGQVPLGYGYTF. The CDR3 nucleotides are TGTGCCAGCAGCCTAAAATCGGGACAGGTGCCCCTTGGCTATGGCTACACCTTC. The rearrangement joins TRBV5-4 to TRBJ1-2; TRBD1 aligns across 8 bases. The V segment lost 4 bases and the J segment 4 bases; nucleotides outside the gene matches: 18. Germline loops: CDR1 SGHNT, CDR2 YYREEE (reference sequence). The CDR3 is 18 amino acids.

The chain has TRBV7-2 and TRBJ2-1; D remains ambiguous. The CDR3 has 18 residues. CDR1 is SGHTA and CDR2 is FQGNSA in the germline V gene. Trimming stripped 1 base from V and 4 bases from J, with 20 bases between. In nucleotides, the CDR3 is TGTGCCAGCAGCTTAGTCTCAGCTAACAGTGGCCTTTACAATGAGCAGTTCTTC. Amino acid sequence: CASSLVSANSGLYNEQFF.

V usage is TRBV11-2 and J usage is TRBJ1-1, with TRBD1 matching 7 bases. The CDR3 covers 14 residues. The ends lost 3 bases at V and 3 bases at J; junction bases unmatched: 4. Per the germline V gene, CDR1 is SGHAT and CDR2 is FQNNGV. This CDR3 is CASSLEGAHTEAFF. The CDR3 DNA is TGTGCCAGCAGCTTGGAGGGGGCACACACTGAAGCTTTCTTT.

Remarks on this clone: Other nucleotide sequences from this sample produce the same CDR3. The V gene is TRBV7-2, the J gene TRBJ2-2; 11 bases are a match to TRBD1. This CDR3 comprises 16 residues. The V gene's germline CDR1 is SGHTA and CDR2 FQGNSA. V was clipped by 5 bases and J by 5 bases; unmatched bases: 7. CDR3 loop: CASSPRDRGETGELFF. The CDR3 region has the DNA TGTGCCAGCAGCCCCCGGGACAGGGGGGAGACCGGGGAGCTGTTTTTT.

The CDR3 DNA follows: TGTGCCTGGAGTGTACTGGGGGCTGGATACGAGCAGTACTTC. It specifies CAWSVLGAGYEQYF. The gene calls are TRBV30 and TRBJ2-5; a weak D match, TRBD1 (6 bases). The J call may not be correct, given that the DNA end is closer to TRBJ2-7. In germline, CDR1 is GTSNPN, CDR2 SVGIG (reference sequence). This CDR3 is 14 amino acids long.

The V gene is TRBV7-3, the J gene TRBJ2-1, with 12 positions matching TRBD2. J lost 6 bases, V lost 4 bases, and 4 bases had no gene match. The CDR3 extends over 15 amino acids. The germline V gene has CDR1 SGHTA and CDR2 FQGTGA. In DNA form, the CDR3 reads TGTGCCAGCAGCTCCCGGACTAGCGGGATCAATGAGCAGTTCTTC. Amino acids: CASSSRTSGINEQFF.

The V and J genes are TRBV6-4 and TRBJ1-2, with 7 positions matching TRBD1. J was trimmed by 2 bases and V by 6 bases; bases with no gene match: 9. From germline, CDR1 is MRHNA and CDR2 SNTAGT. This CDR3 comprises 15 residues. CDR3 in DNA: TGTGCCAGCAGCACAGGGGTAGGGAGAAACTATGGCTACACCTTC. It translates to CASSTGVGRNYGYTF.

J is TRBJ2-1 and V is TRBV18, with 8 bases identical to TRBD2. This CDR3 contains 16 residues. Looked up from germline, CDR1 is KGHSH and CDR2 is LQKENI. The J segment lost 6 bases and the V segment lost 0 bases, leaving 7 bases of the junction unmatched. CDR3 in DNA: TGTGCCAGCTCACCACCACGAGCGGGAGACACCAATGAGCAGTTCTTC. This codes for CASSPPRAGDTNEQFF.

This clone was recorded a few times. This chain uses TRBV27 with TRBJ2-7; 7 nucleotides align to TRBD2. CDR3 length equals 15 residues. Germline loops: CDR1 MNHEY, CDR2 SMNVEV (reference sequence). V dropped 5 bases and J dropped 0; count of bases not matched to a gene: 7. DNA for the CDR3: TGTGCCAGCAGTAAACGAGCGGGAATCTCCTACGAGCAGTACTTC. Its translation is CASSKRAGISYEQYF.

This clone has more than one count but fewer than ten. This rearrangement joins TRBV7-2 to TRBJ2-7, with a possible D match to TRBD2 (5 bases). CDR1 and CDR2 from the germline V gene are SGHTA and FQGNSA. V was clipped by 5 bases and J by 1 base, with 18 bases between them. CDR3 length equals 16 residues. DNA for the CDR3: TGTGCCAGCAGCAAGGAGGCCGCGTCAGGATCCTACGAGCAGTACTTC. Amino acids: CASSKEAASGSYEQYF. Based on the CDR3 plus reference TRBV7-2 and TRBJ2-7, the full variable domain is GAGVSQSPSNKVTEKGKDVELRCDPISGHTALYWYRQSLGQGLEFLIYFQGNSAPDKSGLPSDRFSAERTGGSVSTLTIQRTQQEDSAVYLCASSKEAASGSYEQYFGPGTRLTVT.

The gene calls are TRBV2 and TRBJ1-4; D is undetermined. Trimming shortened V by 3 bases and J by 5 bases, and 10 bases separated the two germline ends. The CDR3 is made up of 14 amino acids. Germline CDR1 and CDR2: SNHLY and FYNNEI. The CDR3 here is CASSDGGYNEKLFF. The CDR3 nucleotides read TGTGCCAGCAGTGACGGAGGGTACAATGAAAAACTGTTTTTT.

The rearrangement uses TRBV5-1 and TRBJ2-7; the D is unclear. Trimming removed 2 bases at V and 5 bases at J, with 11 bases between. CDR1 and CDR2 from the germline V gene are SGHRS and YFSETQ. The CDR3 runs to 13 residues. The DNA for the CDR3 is TGCGCCAGCAGCTTTGAGTCAGGAAACGAGCAGTACTTC. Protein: CASSFESGNEQYF.

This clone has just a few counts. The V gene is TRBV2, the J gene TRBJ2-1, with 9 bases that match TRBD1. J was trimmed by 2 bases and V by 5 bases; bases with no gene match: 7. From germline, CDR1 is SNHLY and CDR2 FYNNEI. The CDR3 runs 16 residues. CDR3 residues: CASSPPGQGTYNEQFF. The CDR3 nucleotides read TGTGCCAGCAGTCCACCGGGACAGGGCACCTACAATGAGCAGTTCTTC.

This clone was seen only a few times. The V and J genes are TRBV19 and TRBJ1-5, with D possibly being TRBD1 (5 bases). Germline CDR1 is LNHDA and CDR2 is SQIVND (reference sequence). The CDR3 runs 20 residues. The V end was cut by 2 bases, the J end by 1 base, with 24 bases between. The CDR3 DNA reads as TGTGCCAGTAGTATAATAGGGGCGGGGGAATTTCGCCTAAGCAATCAGCCCCAGCATTTT. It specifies CASSIIGAGEFRLSNQPQHF.

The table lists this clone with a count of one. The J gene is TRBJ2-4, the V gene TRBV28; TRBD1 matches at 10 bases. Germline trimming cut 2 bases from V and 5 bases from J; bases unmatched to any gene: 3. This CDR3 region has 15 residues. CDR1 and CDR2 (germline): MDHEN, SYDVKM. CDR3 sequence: CASSLGTGVENIQYF. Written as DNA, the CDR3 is TGTGCCAGCAGTTTAGGGACAGGGGTGGAAAACATTCAGTACTTC.

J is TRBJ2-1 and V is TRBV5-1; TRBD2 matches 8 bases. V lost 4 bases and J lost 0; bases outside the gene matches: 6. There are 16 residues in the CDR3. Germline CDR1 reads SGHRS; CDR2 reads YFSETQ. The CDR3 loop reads CASSLTSGISYNEQFF. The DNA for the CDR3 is TGCGCCAGCAGCCTAACTAGCGGTATCTCCTACAATGAGCAGTTCTTC. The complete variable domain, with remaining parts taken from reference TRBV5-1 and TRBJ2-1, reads KAGVTQTPRYLIKTRGQQVTLSCSPISGHRSVSWYQQTPGQGLQFLFEYFSETQRNKGNFPGRFSGRQFSNSRSEMNVSTLELGDSALYLCASSLTSGISYNEQFFGPGTRLTVL.